Following are 25 T cell receptor beta chains from one sample sequenced in a study of blood T cell repertoires in COVID-19. The assay was immunoSEQ multiplex PCR, and TCRdb's table has in-frame clones only and misses some. The sample lists approximately 190,000 clones; 84% were seen once. The material sequenced was peripheral blood. All receptors come from a human donor in a cohort sampled during active COVID-19.

DNA of the CDR3: TGTGCCAGCAGCCTTCAGCTAACTACAGGCAGGGAAGCAGATACGCAGTATTTT. This gives the protein CASSLQLTTGREADTQYF. The chain combines TRBV4-2 with TRBJ2-3; perhaps TRBD1 as D (5 bases). The CDR3 extends over 18 amino acids. CDR1 is LGHNA, CDR2 YNFKEQ, per germline. With 4 bases removed from V and 4 bases from J, the gap between germline ends came to 24 bases.

The count of this clone is one. V usage is TRBV19 and J usage is TRBJ1-2, with D perhaps TRBD1 (6 bases). Trimming took off 1 base at V and 7 bases at J, with 13 bases between the two ends. This CDR3 spans 14 amino acids. Germline CDR1 is LNHDA and CDR2 is SQIVND (reference sequence). CDR3 protein: CASSIVLGAAGYTF. In nucleotides, the CDR3 is TGTGCCAGTAGTATAGTTTTGGGGGCTGCTGGCTACACCTTC. Filled out from reference TRBV19 and TRBJ1-2, the complete variable domain reads DGGITQSPKYLFRKEGQNVTLSCEQNLNHDAMYWYRQDPGQGLRLIYYSQIVNDFQKGDIAEGYSVSREKKESFPLTVTSAQKNPTAFYLCASSIVLGAAGYTFGSGTRLTVV.

The J gene is TRBJ2-2, the V gene TRBV5-5; D is possibly TRBD2 (6 bases). Between the trimmed V and J ends, which lost 4 bases and 2 bases, there was a span of 12 bases. This CDR3 is 15 amino acids long. The germline V gene has CDR1 SGHKS and CDR2 YYEKEE (reference sequence). The DNA for the CDR3 is TGTGCCAGCAGCGGTCACGGGACTAACACCGGGGAGCTGTTTTTT. Amino acid sequence: CASSGHGTNTGELFF.

This clone was seen a handful of times. The chain couples TRBV5-6 to TRBJ2-7; 7 bases line up with TRBD2. V gave up 7 bases and J gave up 1 base; unmatched junction bases: 14. This CDR3 has 16 residues. Germline V gene sequence: CDR1 SGHDT, CDR2 YYEEEE. CDR3 nucleotides: TGTGCCAGCGCTCCCCTGGGGGGGACTCAGTCCTACGAGCAGTACTTC. Amino acids: CASAPLGGTQSYEQYF.

This chain joins TRBV6-1 and TRBJ2-1; D perhaps matches TRBD1 (5 bases). This CDR3 comprises 15 residues. Trimming removed 1 base at V and 9 bases at J, with 16 bases between. Per germline, CDR1 MNHNS and CDR2 SASEGT. CDR3 loop: CASSEGMWVRGEQFF. The CDR3 nucleotides read TGTGCCAGCAGTGAAGGAATGTGGGTTAGGGGTGAGCAGTTCTTC.

This chain connects TRBV7-9 to TRBJ2-2; the match to TRBD1 covers 9 bases. This CDR3 has 16 residues. Germline CDR1 and CDR2: SEHNR and FQNEAQ (reference sequence). With 4 bases clipped from V and 4 bases from J, the junction kept 7 bases outside the gene matches. The CDR3 coding sequence is TGTGCCAGCAGCTCCCGGACAGGGGATAGCACCGGGGAGCTGTTTTTT. Amino acid sequence: CASSSRTGDSTGELFF.

This chain joins TRBV28 and TRBJ1-5; 9 bases are a match to TRBD1. J was trimmed by 5 bases and V by 7 bases; bases with no gene match: 6. This CDR3 is 14 amino acids long. CDR1 is MDHEN, CDR2 SYDVKM, per germline. In DNA form, the CDR3 reads TGTGCCAGCATCTCCGGACAGGGGCATCAGCCCCAGCATTTT. Translating it yields CASISGQGHQPQHF.

The chain uses TRBV15 and TRBJ1-1; TRBD1 matches at 7 bases. The germline CDR1 and CDR2 sequences are LNHNV and YYDKDF (reference sequence). This CDR3 contains 17 residues. Trimming removed 2 bases from V and 1 base from J; junction bases left unmatched: 10. CDR3 loop: CATSRSAGGGGNTEAFF. CDR3 bases: TGTGCCACCAGCAGATCGGCAGGGGGTGGCGGGAACACTGAAGCTTTCTTT.

The V gene is TRBV19, the J gene TRBJ1-2; 9 bases are shared with TRBD1. The ends lost 4 bases at V and 7 bases at J; junction bases unmatched: 4. There are 13 residues in the CDR3. Per the germline V gene, CDR1 is LNHDA and CDR2 is SQIVND (reference sequence). CDR3 amino acids: CASSTTGGVGYTF. DNA for the CDR3: TGTGCCAGTAGTACTACAGGGGGCGTTGGCTACACCTTC.

The chain has TRBV2 and TRBJ2-3, with a possible D match to TRBD1 (6 bases). Germline V gene lookup returns CDR1 SNHLY and CDR2 FYNNEI. Trimming took off 3 bases at V and 1 base at J, with 11 bases between the two ends. CDR3 size: 15 residues. This CDR3 is CASSDMSGGTDTQYF. For the CDR3, the DNA is TGTGCCAGCAGTGATATGTCAGGGGGCACAGATACGCAGTATTTT.

The J gene is TRBJ2-3, the V gene TRBV6-6; D call uncertain. CDR1 is MNHNY, CDR2 SVGAGI, per germline (reference sequence). The CDR3 covers 17 residues. Trimming stripped 5 bases from V and 2 bases from J, with 20 bases between. CDR3 loop: CASSHQRIRRITDTQYF. As DNA, the CDR3 is TGTGCCAGCAGTCACCAAAGGATAAGGAGAATCACAGATACGCAGTATTTT.

This chain connects TRBV7-9 to TRBJ2-2; 7 positions match TRBD1. Germline assignment: CDR1 SEHNR and CDR2 FQNEAQ (reference sequence). This CDR3 is 15 amino acids long. V was clipped by 5 bases and J by 1 base; unmatched bases: 4. This chain's CDR3 is CASSPTGLNTGELFF. The DNA for the CDR3 is TGTGCCAGCAGCCCGACAGGGTTGAACACCGGGGAGCTGTTTTTT.

The gene calls are TRBV9 and TRBJ2-5; 9 positions match TRBD2. From germline, CDR1 is SGDLS and CDR2 YYNGEE. Trimming cost V 2 bases and J 4 bases; bases outside gene matches: 6. CDR3 length: 15 residues. For the CDR3, the DNA is TGTGCCAGCAGCGTCGGAGCGGGGGGTAGAGAGACCCAGTACTTC. Amino acids: CASSVGAGGRETQYF.

The V and J genes are TRBV25-1 and TRBJ2-7, with 8 bases fitting TRBD1. Germline V lookup: CDR1 MGHDK, CDR2 SYGVNS. The CDR3 runs to 17 residues. The J segment lost 3 bases and the V segment lost 4 bases, leaving 14 bases of the junction unmatched. The chain's CDR3 is CASSASLGTGVVYEQYF. Here the CDR3 DNA reads TGTGCCAGCAGTGCTTCCCTCGGGACAGGTGTGGTCTACGAGCAGTACTTC.

The rearrangement links TRBV10-3 to TRBJ1-3; D gene uncertain. Germline loops: CDR1 ENHRY, CDR2 SYGVKD. The CDR3 loop spans 16 amino acids. Trimming pared 0 bases from V and 0 bases from J, leaving 9 bases between. As DNA, the CDR3 is TGTGCCATCAGTGAGTCGAACCCGAGCTCTGGAAACACCATATATTTT. Protein: CAISESNPSSGNTIYF.

The CDR3 nucleotides read TGTGCTAGTGGTCGAGGGACAGCCGACGGGGAGCTGTTTTTT. Amino acids: CASGRGTADGELFF. The rearrangement links TRBV12-5 to TRBJ2-2; 7 nucleotides agree with TRBD1. Germline V lookup: CDR1 LGHNT, CDR2 FRNRAP. The trim removed 5 bases at V and 7 bases at J, leaving 7 bases unmatched. This CDR3 has 14 residues.

The chain combines TRBV23-1 with TRBJ2-3, with 11 bases identical to TRBD1. TRBV23-1 is an ORF; its function is uncertain. The CDR3 totals 16 residues. V lost 0 bases, J lost 5 bases, and 4 bases stayed unmatched. CDR3 region: CASSQSRDRGKDTQYF. The CDR3, as DNA: TGCGCCAGCAGTCAATCAAGGGACAGGGGGAAAGATACGCAGTATTTT.

The rearrangement links TRBV5-1 to TRBJ2-3, with D tentatively TRBD1 (8 bases). Per germline, CDR1 SGHRS and CDR2 YFSETQ. V was clipped by 7 bases and J by 2 bases, with 14 bases between them. This CDR3 comprises 14 residues. DNA of the CDR3: TGCGCCAGCTCGACAGGGGACTACACAGATACGCAGTATTTT. Its protein is CASSTGDYTDTQYF.

In its sample, this clone was seen once. The J gene is TRBJ1-3, the V gene TRBV3-1 (or the pseudogene TRBV3-2); the D is unclear. Germline CDR1 is LGHDT and CDR2 is YNNKEL (reference sequence). The CDR3 extends over 18 amino acids. V lost 2 bases, J lost 0 bases, and 17 bases lay in between. As DNA, the CDR3 is TGTGCCAGCAGCCAACCTCGTGGCACGGGATTCTCTGGAAACACCATATATTTT. It encodes CASSQPRGTGFSGNTIYF.

V usage is TRBV10-3 and J usage is TRBJ2-5; 7 bases map to TRBD1. The ends lost 6 bases at V and 3 bases at J; junction bases unmatched: 4. Germline CDR1 and CDR2: ENHRY and SYGVKD. The CDR3 has 13 residues. CDR3 sequence (DNA): TGTGCCATCAGACCCGGGACAGAAGAGACCCAGTACTTC. Translated: CAIRPGTEETQYF.

This chain connects TRBV4-2 to TRBJ1-5; D unresolved. CDR3 length: 14 amino acids. V shed 4 bases and J shed 6 bases, with 13 bases lying between them. Germline V gene data show CDR1 as LGHNA and CDR2 as YNFKEQ. CDR3 nucleotide sequence: TGTGCCAGCAGCCCCGCCGACCCGGGTCAGCCCCAGCATTTT. Translation gives CASSPADPGQPQHF.

The chain is built from TRBV6-5 and TRBJ1-3; no reliable D call. Deletions cut 4 bases from V and 2 bases from J, with 3 bases between. In germline, CDR1 is MNHEY, CDR2 SVGAGI. This CDR3 has 12 residues. The chain's CDR3 is CASSSAGNTIYF. The CDR3 DNA follows: TGTGCCAGCAGTTCGGCTGGAAACACCATATATTTT.

The chain employs TRBV18 and TRBJ2-5; TRBD1 might be the D (6 bases). V lost 5 bases to trimming and J lost 5 bases, with 21 bases between them. CDR1 and CDR2 from the germline V gene are KGHSH and LQKENI. CDR3 length equals 16 residues. DNA of the CDR3: TGTGCCAGCTCAGCGGCGGCCCTGGGGGCACGGGAGACCCAGTACTTC. Protein product: CASSAAALGARETQYF.

The V and J genes are TRBV19 and TRBJ1-2; D ambiguous. The CDR3 is 14 amino acids. V lost 8 bases and J lost 6, with 19 bases in between. Germline loops: CDR1 LNHDA, CDR2 SQIVND (reference sequence). CDR3 region: CASRFRRSSDGYTF. In DNA, the CDR3 is TGTGCCAGTCGGTTCCGTCGGAGTTCGGATGGCTACACCTTC. The full variable domain, rest sourced from reference TRBV19 and TRBJ1-2, is DGGITQSPKYLFRKEGQNVTLSCEQNLNHDAMYWYRQDPGQGLRLIYYSQIVNDFQKGDIAEGYSVSREKKESFPLTVTSAQKNPTAFYLCASRFRRSSDGYTFGSGTRLTVV.

The chain is built from TRBV6-6 and TRBJ1-6; D remains ambiguous. The germline V gene encodes CDR1 MNHNY and CDR2 SVGAGI (reference sequence). Trimming shortened V by 5 bases and J by 3 bases, and 17 bases separated the two germline ends. The CDR3 runs 17 residues. CDR3 DNA: TGTGCCAGCAGTCACGGTACCATTATGAACTATAATTCACCCCTCCACTTT. This encodes CASSHGTIMNYNSPLHF.